Following are 23 T cell receptor beta chains from one sample sequenced in a study of blood T cells in healthy people across ages (dated by TCRdb to between 2014 and 2017). Library creation used 5' RACE. The sample was run on an Illumina HiSeq 2500. A second PCR of about 7 to 12 cycles was run with a J-beta primer mix and a sample-barcoded 5' primer. TCRdb reanalyzed the raw reads on its own, using fastp at Q25 for trimming and MiXCR for clone calling, and kept in-frame beta chains. Rows are unified per CDR3 protein, each entry keeping the most common DNA and genes. The table for this sample lists about 1,400,000 distinct CDR3 sequences; 42% of them were counted only once. The biggest ten clones account for approximately 7.9% of the sample. Source material: blood. The receptor source for this set is a woman under 30 in good health.

The chain carries TRBV6-6 and TRBJ1-2; TRBD1 aligns across 8 bases. The CDR3 length is 15 residues. Germline lookup yields CDR1 MNHNY and CDR2 SVGAGI (reference sequence). J gave up 7 bases and V 2 bases, and 9 bases lay outside the gene matches. In nucleotides, the CDR3 is TGTGCCAGCAGTTACGATGGCAGGGGGCCTAGTGGCTACACCTTC. It specifies CASSYDGRGPSGYTF.

The chain couples TRBV6-1 to TRBJ1-5, with TRBD1 matching 8 bases. From germline, CDR1 is MNHNS and CDR2 SASEGT. The V and J ends lost 7 bases and 0 bases, in that order; junction bases with no gene match: 5. The CDR3 spans 15 residues. This CDR3 reads CASTGTGDSNQPQHF. CDR3 bases: TGTGCCAGCACTGGGACAGGAGATAGCAATCAGCCCCAGCATTTT.

The rearrangement uses TRBV20-1 and TRBJ2-5; TRBD1 matches 9 bases. CDR3 length equals 15 residues. Germline CDR1 reads DFQATT; CDR2 reads SNEGSKA (reference sequence). Germline trimming cut 4 bases from V and 5 bases from J; bases unmatched to any gene: 11. CDR3 nucleotide sequence: TGCAGTGCTACATTGACAGGGGGGCTGGCGGAGACCCAGTACTTC. Its protein product is CSATLTGGLAETQYF.

This clonotype came up a few times. The chain combines TRBV6-1 with TRBJ1-1, with 9 bases matching TRBD1. This CDR3 spans 15 amino acids. Per the germline V gene, CDR1 is MNHNS and CDR2 is SASEGT. The junction had 9 bases not matched to a gene; V was cut back by 5 bases and J by 5 bases. This CDR3 is CASSLQGAGQTEAFF. CDR3 nucleotides: TGTGCCAGCAGTCTACAGGGGGCAGGTCAGACTGAAGCTTTCTTT.

This clonotype was detected ten times or more. The rearrangement links TRBV12-3 or TRBV12-4 to TRBJ2-7; D ambiguous. V was shortened by 0 bases and J by 3 bases, with 6 bases between the two germline ends. The CDR3 has 13 amino acids. This chain's CDR3 is CASSLAGRYEQYF. CDR3 sequence (DNA): TGTGCCAGCAGTTTAGCGGGCCGCTACGAGCAGTACTTC.

The CDR3 spells CASSLRLRSYEQYF. CDR3 DNA sequence: TGTGCCAGCAGTTTAAGGTTGCGAAGCTACGAGCAGTACTTC. The chain couples TRBV12-3 or TRBV12-4 to TRBJ2-4; D is unresolved. The J call is uncertain, as TRBJ2-7 better fits the DNA end. This CDR3 contains 14 residues.

The rearrangement uses TRBV6-2 or TRBV6-3 and TRBJ1-2; TRBD1 aligns across 7 bases. The CDR3 is 15 residues long. V was pared by 6 bases and J by 0 bases, with 7 bases of the junction left unmatched. Germline CDR1 reads MNHEY; CDR2 reads SVGEGT. This CDR3 is CASSSTGLSNYGYTF. The CDR3 DNA reads TGTGCCAGCAGCTCGACAGGGCTCTCTAACTATGGCTACACCTTC.

CDR3 loop: CASSTSDSANYRPLHF. The CDR3 region has the DNA TGTGCCAGTTCAACTTCGGACAGCGCTAATTACCGACCCCTCCACTTT. The rearrangement links TRBV11-2 to TRBJ1-6; tentatively, D is TRBD1 (6 bases). This CDR3 contains 16 residues. V lost 9 bases and J lost 12, with 27 bases in between. The germline V gene encodes CDR1 SGHAT and CDR2 FQNNGV.

About this clonotype: Germline is not matched at one junction end, which may reflect a read error. Here the CDR3 DNA reads TGTGCCAGCGGCTACAGGGGAGCCCAAGAGGCCCAGTACTTC. It yields the protein CASGYRGAQEAQYF. The chain recombines TRBV2 with TRBJ2-5; 7 bases map to TRBD1. The CDR3 covers 14 residues. The germline V gene encodes CDR1 SNHLY and CDR2 FYNNEI.

The chain is built from TRBV3-1 and TRBJ2-5; D may be TRBD1 (5 bases). The CDR3 runs 14 residues. The V end lost 2 bases, the J end lost 5 bases, and 12 bases lay between the germline ends. The V gene's germline CDR1 is LGHDT and CDR2 YNNKEL (reference sequence). CDR3 nucleotides: TGTGCCAGCAGCCAAAGTGGGGCTGGGGAGACCCAGTACTTC. It is translated as CASSQSGAGETQYF.

The J gene is TRBJ2-1, the V gene TRBV2; 9 positions match TRBD2. The CDR3 sequence is 17 residues long. CDR1 is SNHLY and CDR2 is FYNNEI in the germline V gene. The ends lost 6 bases at V and 5 bases at J; junction bases unmatched: 14. The CDR3 reads CASRGSGRKYGDNEQFF. CDR3 DNA: TGTGCCAGCAGGGGAAGCGGGAGGAAGTACGGAGACAATGAGCAGTTCTTC.

The rearrangement joins TRBV18 to TRBJ2-4; 11 positions agree with TRBD1. Germline-derived CDR1 and CDR2 are KGHSH and LQKENI. This CDR3 comprises 15 residues. V shed 3 bases and J 8 bases; nucleotides not matched to a gene: 6. The CDR3: CASSPTDRGQHIQYF. The CDR3 nucleotides are TGTGCCAGCTCACCGACGGACAGGGGGCAACACATTCAGTACTTC. The variable domain in full, completed from reference TRBV18 and TRBJ2-4, reads NAGVMQNPRHLVRRRGQEARLRCSPMKGHSHVYWYRQLPEEGLKFMVYLQKENIIDESGMPKERFSAEFPKEGPSILRIQQVVRGDSAAYFCASSPTDRGQHIQYFGAGTRLSVL.

This clonotype was counted between two and nine times. This chain joins TRBV6-5 and TRBJ2-7; 13 positions match TRBD2. Germline V lookup: CDR1 MNHEY, CDR2 SVGAGI. Germline trimming cut 2 bases from V and 4 bases from J; bases unmatched to any gene: 5. There are 16 residues in the CDR3. CDR3 sequence: CASSYSRTSGSYEQYF. In nucleotides, the CDR3 is TGTGCCAGCAGTTACAGTCGGACTAGCGGGAGTTACGAGCAGTACTTC.

The chain combines TRBV27 with TRBJ2-1; no definite D call. Germline V gene data show CDR1 as MNHEY and CDR2 as SMNVEV (reference sequence). V lost 2 bases to trimming and J lost 8 bases, with 7 bases between them. The CDR3 is made up of 12 amino acids. The CDR3 loop reads CASSLEPHEQFF. The CDR3 DNA reads TGTGCCAGCAGTTTAGAACCCCATGAGCAGTTCTTC.

V gene TRBV30 combines with J gene TRBJ1-5; 10 bases map to TRBD1. The CDR3 has 14 residues. Germline V gene sequence: CDR1 GTSNPN, CDR2 SVGIG (reference sequence). J lost 7 bases, V lost 4 bases, and 7 bases had no gene match. CDR3 coding DNA: TGTGCCTGGACCGGGACAGGGGAAGAGCAGCCCCAGCATTTT. Amino acids: CAWTGTGEEQPQHF.

V is TRBV6-1 and J is TRBJ1-6, with TRBD1 identical over 9 bases. This CDR3 is built from 17 residues. Germline lookup yields CDR1 MNHNS and CDR2 SASEGT. The trim removed 6 bases at V and 8 bases at J, leaving 14 bases unmatched. The CDR3 DNA reads TGTGCCAGCAGGGCTAGGGACAGGGCGTCCCGAGATTCACCCCTCCACTTT. Amino acids: CASRARDRASRDSPLHF.

The rearrangement joins TRBV7-9 to TRBJ1-2, with D maybe TRBD1 (6 bases). Deletions cut 5 bases from V and 1 base from J, with 23 bases between. CDR3 size: 18 residues. In germline, CDR1 is SEHNR, CDR2 FQNEAQ (reference sequence). The CDR3 nucleotides are TGTGCCAGCAGCCCAGCCCCTTTGACAGGTTGGGGTAACTATGGCTACACCTTC. Its protein is CASSPAPLTGWGNYGYTF.

This clonotype was seen once. V and J are TRBV7-2 and TRBJ2-2; D call uncertain. This CDR3 is 14 amino acids long. V was shortened by 0 bases and J by 6 bases, with 8 bases between the two germline ends. Germline assignment: CDR1 SGHTA and CDR2 FQGNSA. The CDR3 loop is CASSLASPPGELFF. CDR3 sequence (DNA): TGTGCCAGCAGCTTAGCGTCCCCCCCCGGGGAGCTGTTTTTT.

This clonotype turned up a few times. This sequence joins TRBV13 and TRBJ1-2, with a weak D call TRBD1 (5 bases). CDR1 PRHDT and CDR2 FYEKMQ come from the germline V gene (reference sequence). V was clipped by 5 bases and J by 3 bases, with 19 bases between them. CDR3 length equals 16 residues. The CDR3 region has the DNA TGTGCCAGCAGCCCCCGACCCCGGAGCAGGGACTATGGCTACACCTTC. As protein: CASSPRPRSRDYGYTF.

The chain employs TRBV20-1 and TRBJ2-7, with 8 bases aligning to TRBD1. Per the germline V gene, CDR1 is DFQATT and CDR2 is SNEGSKA (reference sequence). The CDR3 loop spans 13 amino acids. V lost 6 bases, J lost 1 base, and 5 bases stayed unmatched. For the CDR3, the DNA is TGCAGTGCAGAGACAGGGGAATCCTACGAGCAGTACTTC. Translated: CSAETGESYEQYF.

This clonotype was seen a few times. V and J are TRBV12-3 or TRBV12-4 and TRBJ1-2; D is uncertain. The CDR3 runs to 14 residues. With 5 bases removed from V and 0 bases from J, the gap between germline ends came to 10 bases. The CDR3 here is CASSPSAPNYGYTF. The CDR3 nucleotides read TGTGCCAGCAGTCCCTCGGCGCCTAACTATGGCTACACCTTC.

The chain has TRBV9 and TRBJ1-5; the D is unclear. The CDR3 extends over 15 amino acids. Trimming shortened V by 0 bases and J by 4 bases, and 11 bases separated the two germline ends. From germline, CDR1 is SGDLS and CDR2 YYNGEE. CDR3 sequence: CASSVGTLPNQPQHF. The CDR3 DNA is TGTGCCAGCAGCGTAGGCACTCTACCTAATCAGCCCCAGCATTTT.

The chain combines TRBV6-5 with TRBJ2-5; TRBD1 agrees at 7 bases. The V gene's germline CDR1 is MNHEY and CDR2 SVGAGI. The CDR3 loop spans 15 amino acids. The V gene end was trimmed by 5 bases and the J gene end by 2 bases; junction bases not matched to a gene: 8. CDR3 in DNA: TGTGCCAGCAGTAGAGGGGGCTGGGAGCAAGAGACCCAGTACTTC. Encoded protein: CASSRGGWEQETQYF.